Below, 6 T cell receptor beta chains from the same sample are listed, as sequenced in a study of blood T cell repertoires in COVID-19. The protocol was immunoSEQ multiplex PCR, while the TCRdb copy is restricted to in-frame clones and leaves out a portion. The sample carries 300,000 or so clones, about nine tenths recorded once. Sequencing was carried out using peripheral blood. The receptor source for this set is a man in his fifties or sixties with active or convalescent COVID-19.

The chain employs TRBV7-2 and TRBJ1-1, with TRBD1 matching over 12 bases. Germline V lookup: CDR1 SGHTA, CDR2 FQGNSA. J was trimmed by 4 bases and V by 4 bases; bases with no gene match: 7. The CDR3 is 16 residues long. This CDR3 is CASSSPGTGGLTEAFF. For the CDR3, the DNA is TGTGCCAGCAGCTCCCCCGGGACAGGGGGCCTCACTGAAGCTTTCTTT.

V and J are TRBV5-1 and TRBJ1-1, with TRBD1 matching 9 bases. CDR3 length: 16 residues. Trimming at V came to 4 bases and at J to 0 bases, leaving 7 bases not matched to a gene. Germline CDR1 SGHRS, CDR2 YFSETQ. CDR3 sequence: CASSPLGQGLNTEAFF. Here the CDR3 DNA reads TGCGCCAGCAGCCCCCTCGGACAGGGGTTGAACACTGAAGCTTTCTTT.

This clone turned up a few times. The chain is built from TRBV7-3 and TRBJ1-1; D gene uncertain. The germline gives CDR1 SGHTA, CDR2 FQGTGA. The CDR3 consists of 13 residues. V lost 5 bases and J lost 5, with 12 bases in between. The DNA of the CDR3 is TGTGCCAGCAGCCCTGACGACACGACTGAAGCTTTCTTT. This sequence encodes CASSPDDTTEAFF.

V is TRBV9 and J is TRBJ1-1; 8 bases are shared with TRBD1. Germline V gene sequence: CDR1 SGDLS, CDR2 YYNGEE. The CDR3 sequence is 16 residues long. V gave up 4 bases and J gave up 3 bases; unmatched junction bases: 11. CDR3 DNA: TGTGCCAGCAGCCCTGGACAGGGTCGAGGGTACACTGAAGCTTTCTTT. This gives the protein CASSPGQGRGYTEAFF.

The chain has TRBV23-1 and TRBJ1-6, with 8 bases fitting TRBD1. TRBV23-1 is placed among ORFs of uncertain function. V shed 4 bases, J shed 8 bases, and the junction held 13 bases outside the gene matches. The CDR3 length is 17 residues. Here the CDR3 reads CASSPSQRTGSDSPLHF. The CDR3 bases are TGCGCCAGCAGTCCGAGTCAGAGGACAGGGTCGGATTCACCCCTCCACTTT.

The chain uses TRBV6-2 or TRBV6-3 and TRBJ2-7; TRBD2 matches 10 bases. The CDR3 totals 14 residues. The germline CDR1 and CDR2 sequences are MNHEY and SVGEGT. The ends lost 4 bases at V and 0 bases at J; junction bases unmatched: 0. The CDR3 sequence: CASSSSGSSYEQYF. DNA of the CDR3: TGTGCCAGCAGTTCTAGCGGGAGCTCCTACGAGCAGTACTTC.